This T cell receptor beta chain is drawn from a study of cytomegalovirus exposure and HLA in healthy donors. V gave up 7 bases and J gave up 5 bases; unmatched junction bases: 21. Germline V gene sequence: CDR1 MDHEN, CDR2 SYDVKM. The CDR3 is 19 residues long. 60 Vbeta and 13 Jbeta primers were used in PCR. Method: immunoSEQ multiplex PCR; TCRdb's copy keeps in-frame clones and lacks some. The profile shows 130,000 or so clones, around 78% of them singletons. On this clone itself: Its specificity is unknown.

Study results and caveats: Most TCR sequences were seen very rarely across donors, but some public TCRs occurred in many. When the data were analyzed later, several of the most significant clusters appeared to be linked to common viral pathogens. In an earlier analysis, about 87% or about 30%: the productive usage of most TCR beta V segments. Across HLA loci, a later analysis found differing TCR association rates, with DRB1 most and HLA-C fewest.

This receptor was taken from a middle-aged woman in good health and CMV-seronegative. The genes are TRBV28 and TRBJ2-5; 11 positions agree with TRBD1. Material for sequencing was PBMCs. The CDR3 coding sequence is TGTGCCAGCAACCACTACCTCGCCCTCGGGACAGGGGGTCGGGAGACCCAGTACTTC. It translates to CASNHYLALGTGGRETQYF.